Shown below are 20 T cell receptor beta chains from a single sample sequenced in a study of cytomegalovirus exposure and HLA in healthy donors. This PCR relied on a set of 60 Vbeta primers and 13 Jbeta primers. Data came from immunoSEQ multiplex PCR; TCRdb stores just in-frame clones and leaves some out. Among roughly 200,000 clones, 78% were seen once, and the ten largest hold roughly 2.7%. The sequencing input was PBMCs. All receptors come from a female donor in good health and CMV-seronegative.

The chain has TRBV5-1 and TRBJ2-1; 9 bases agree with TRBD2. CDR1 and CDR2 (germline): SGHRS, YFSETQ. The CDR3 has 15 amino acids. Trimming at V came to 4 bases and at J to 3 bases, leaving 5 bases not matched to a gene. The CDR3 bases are TGCGCCAGCAGCCGAGGACTAGCGAACTACAATGAGCAGTTCTTC. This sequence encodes CASSRGLANYNEQFF.

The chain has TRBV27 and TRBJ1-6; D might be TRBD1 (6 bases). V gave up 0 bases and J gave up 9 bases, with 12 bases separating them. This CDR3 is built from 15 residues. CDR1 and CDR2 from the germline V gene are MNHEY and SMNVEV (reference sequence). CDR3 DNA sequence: TGTGCCAGCAGTTTATCGCCGGGGACACGTTCACCCCTCCACTTT. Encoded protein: CASSLSPGTRSPLHF.

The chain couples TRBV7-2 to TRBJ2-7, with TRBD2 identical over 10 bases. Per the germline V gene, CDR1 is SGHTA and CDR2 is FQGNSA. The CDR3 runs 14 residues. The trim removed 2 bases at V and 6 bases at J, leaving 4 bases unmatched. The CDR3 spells CASSLLPSGSEQYF. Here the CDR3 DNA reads TGTGCCAGCAGCTTACTTCCTAGCGGGAGCGAGCAGTACTTC. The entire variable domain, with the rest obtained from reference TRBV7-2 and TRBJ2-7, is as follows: GAGVSQSPSNKVTEKGKDVELRCDPISGHTALYWYRQSLGQGLEFLIYFQGNSAPDKSGLPSDRFSAERTGGSVSTLTIQRTQQEDSAVYLCASSLLPSGSEQYFGPGTRLTVT.

The CDR3 bases are TGTGCCAGCAGCCAATCGCGGCAGGACAGGGGAGAGACCCAGTACTTC. As protein: CASSQSRQDRGETQYF. This chain uses TRBV16 with TRBJ2-5; 9 bases are shared with TRBD1. The CDR3 loop spans 16 amino acids. In germline, CDR1 is KGHSY, CDR2 FQNENV. J was trimmed by 4 bases and V by 0 bases; bases with no gene match: 6.

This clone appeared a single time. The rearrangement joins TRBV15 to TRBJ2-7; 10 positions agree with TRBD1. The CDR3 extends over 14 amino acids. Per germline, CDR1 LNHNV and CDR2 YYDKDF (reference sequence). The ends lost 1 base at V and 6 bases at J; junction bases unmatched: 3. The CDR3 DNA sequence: TGTGCCACCAGCAGAGCCGGGACAGGGGTCGAGCAGTACTTC. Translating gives CATSRAGTGVEQYF.

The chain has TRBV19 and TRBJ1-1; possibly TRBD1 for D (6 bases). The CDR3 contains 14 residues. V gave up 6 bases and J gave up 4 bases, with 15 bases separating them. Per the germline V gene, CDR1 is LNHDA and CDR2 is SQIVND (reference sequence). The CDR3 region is CASSVQGRGTEAFF. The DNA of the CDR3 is TGTGCCAGTAGCGTACAGGGTCGAGGCACTGAAGCTTTCTTT. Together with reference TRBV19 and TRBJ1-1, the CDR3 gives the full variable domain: DGGITQSPKYLFRKEGQNVTLSCEQNLNHDAMYWYRQDPGQGLRLIYYSQIVNDFQKGDIAEGYSVSREKKESFPLTVTSAQKNPTAFYLCASSVQGRGTEAFFGQGTRLTVV.

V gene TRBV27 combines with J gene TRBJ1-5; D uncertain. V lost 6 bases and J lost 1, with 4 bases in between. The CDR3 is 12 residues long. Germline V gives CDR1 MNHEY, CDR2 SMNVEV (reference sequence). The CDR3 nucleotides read TGTGCCAGCAGACAGAGCAATCAGCCCCAGCATTTT. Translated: CASRQSNQPQHF.

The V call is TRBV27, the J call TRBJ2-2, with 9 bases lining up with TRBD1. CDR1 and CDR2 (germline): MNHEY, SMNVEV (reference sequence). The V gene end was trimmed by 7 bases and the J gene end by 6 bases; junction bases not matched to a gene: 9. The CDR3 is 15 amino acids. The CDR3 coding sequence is TGTGCCAGCAATTCGTATAACAGGGGGCCCGGGGAGCTGTTTTTT. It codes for CASNSYNRGPGELFF.

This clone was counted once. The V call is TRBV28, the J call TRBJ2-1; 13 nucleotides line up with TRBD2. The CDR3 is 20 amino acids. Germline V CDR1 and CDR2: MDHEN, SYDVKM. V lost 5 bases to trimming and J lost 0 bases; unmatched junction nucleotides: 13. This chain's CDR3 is CASSPGGGLAGPSSYNEQFF. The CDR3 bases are TGTGCCAGCAGTCCGGGCGGGGGACTAGCGGGGCCGAGCTCCTACAATGAGCAGTTCTTC.

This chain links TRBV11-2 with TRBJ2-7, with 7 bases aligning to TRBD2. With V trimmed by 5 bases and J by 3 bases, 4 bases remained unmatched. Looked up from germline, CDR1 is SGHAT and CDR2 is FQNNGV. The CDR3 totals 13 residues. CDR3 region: CASSRLAGYEQYF. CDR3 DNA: TGTGCCAGCAGCAGACTAGCAGGCTACGAGCAGTACTTC.

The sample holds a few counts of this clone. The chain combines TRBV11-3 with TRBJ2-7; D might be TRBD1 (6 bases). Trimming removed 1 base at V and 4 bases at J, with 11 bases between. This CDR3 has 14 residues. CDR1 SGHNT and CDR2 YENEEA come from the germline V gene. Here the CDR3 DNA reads TGTGCCAGCAGCTTAGCAGGGGACGGGTACGAGCAGTACTTC. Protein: CASSLAGDGYEQYF.

CDR3 bases: TGTGCCAGTAGTATACGGGGAGAAGAGACCCAGTACTTC. It is translated as CASSIRGEETQYF. V gene TRBV19 combines with J gene TRBJ2-5; D might be TRBD2 (5 bases). In germline, CDR1 is LNHDA, CDR2 SQIVND (reference sequence). The CDR3 loop spans 13 amino acids. V was clipped by 2 bases and J by 3 bases, with 7 bases between them.

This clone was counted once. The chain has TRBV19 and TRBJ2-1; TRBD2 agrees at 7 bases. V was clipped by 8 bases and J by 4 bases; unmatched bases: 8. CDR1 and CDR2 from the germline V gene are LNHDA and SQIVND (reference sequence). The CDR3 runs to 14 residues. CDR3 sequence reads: CASSSSGPYNEQFF. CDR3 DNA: TGTGCCAGTTCTTCTAGCGGCCCATACAATGAGCAGTTCTTC.

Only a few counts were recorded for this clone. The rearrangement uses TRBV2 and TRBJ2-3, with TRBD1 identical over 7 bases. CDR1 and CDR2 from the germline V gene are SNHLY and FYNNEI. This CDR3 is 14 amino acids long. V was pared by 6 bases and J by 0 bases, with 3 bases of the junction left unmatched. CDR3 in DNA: TGTGCCAGCAGCCCGGGACAGAGCACAGATACGCAGTATTTT. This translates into CASSPGQSTDTQYF.

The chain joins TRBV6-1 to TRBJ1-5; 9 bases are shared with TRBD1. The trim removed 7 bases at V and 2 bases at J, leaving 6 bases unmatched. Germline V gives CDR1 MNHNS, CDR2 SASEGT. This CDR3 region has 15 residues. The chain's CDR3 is CASNLQGAGNQPQHF. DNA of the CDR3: TGTGCCAGCAACTTACAGGGGGCGGGCAATCAGCCCCAGCATTTT.

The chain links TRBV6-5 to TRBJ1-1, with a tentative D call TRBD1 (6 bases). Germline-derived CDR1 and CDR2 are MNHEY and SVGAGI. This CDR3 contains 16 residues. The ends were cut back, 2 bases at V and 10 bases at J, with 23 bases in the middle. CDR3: CASSYGGEGVGGTAFF. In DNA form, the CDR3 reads TGTGCCAGCAGTTACGGGGGGGAGGGGGTAGGGGGAACAGCTTTCTTT.

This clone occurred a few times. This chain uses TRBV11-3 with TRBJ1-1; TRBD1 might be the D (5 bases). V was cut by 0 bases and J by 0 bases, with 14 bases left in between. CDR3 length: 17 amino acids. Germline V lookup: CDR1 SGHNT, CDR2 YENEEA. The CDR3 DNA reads TGTGCCAGCAGCTTAGATGGGGTGCGGGGGATGAACACTGAAGCTTTCTTT. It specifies CASSLDGVRGMNTEAFF. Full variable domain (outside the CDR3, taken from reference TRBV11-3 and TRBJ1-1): EAGVVQSPRYKIIEKKQPVAFWCNPISGHNTLYWYLQNLGQGPELLIRYENEEAVDDSQLPKDRFSAERLKGVDSTLKIQPAELGDSAVYLCASSLDGVRGMNTEAFFGQGTRLTVV.

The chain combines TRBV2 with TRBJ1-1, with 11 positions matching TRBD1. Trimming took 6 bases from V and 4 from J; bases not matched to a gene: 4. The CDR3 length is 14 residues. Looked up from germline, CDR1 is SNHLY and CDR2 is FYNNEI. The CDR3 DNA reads TGTGCCAGCAGGCCCGGGACAGGGGGCACTGAAGCTTTCTTT. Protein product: CASRPGTGGTEAFF. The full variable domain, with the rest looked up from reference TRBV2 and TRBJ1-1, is EPEVTQTPSHQVTQMGQEVILRCVPISNHLYFYWYRQILGQKVEFLVSFYNNEISEKSEIFDDQFSVERPDGSNFTLKIRSTKLEDSAMYFCASRPGTGGTEAFFGQGTRLTVV.

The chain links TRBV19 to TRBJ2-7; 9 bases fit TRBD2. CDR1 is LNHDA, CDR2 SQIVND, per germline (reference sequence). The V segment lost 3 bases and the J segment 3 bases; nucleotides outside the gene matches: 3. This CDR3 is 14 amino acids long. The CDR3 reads CASSISSGNYEQYF. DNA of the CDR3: TGTGCCAGTAGTATCTCTAGCGGGAACTACGAGCAGTACTTC.

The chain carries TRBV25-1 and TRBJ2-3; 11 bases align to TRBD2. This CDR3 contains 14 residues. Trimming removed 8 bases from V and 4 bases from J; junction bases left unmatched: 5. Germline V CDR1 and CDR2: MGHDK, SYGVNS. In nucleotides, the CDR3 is TGTGCCAGCGCCCCTAGCGGGAGGTCAGATACGCAGTATTTT. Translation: CASAPSGRSDTQYF.